The clone carrying this T cell receptor beta chain was seen a handful of times. What it recognizes is unknown. The CDR3 is made up of 13 amino acids. Germline V gene sequence: CDR1 SGDLS, CDR2 YYNGEE. Trimming stripped 2 bases from V and 3 bases from J, with 8 bases between. The data stem from a study of beta chain features in type 1 diabetes. Background on the study: No age, gender or cell yield differences were seen between patients and healthy donors.

The study, taken as a whole, reports: TCRB repertoires of naive, central memory and Treg cells appeared more similar among patients than among healthy donors.

The investigators reverse transcribed all of the isolated RNA, so they sequenced expressed TCRB transcripts. Naive, central memory and regulatory T cell samples averaged approximately 3.8 million reads. Generated by immunoSEQ multiplex PCR, the TCRdb table keeps only in-frame clones and is missing some. Among roughly 610,000 clones, around a sixth were seen once, and the ten largest hold roughly 0.098%. This sequence was found in a man aged 18 to 29 in good health. The chain combines TRBV9 with TRBJ2-5; D unclear. The sequencing input was naive CD4+ T cells from blood. CDR3 DNA: TGTGCCAGCAGCGTGGCAAAGGAAGAGACCCAGTACTTC. This sequence encodes CASSVAKEETQYF.